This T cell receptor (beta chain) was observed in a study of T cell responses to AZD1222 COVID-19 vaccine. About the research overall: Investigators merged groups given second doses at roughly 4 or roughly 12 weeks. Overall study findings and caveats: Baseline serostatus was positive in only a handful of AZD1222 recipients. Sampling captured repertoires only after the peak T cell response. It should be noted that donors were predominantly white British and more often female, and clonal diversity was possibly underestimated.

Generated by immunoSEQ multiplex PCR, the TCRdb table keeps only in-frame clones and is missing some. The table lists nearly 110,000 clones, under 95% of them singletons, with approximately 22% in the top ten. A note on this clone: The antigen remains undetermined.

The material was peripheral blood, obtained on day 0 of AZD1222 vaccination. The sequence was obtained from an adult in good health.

The CDR3 nucleotides are TGTGCCCGCGAAGGACGGAAGAATTCACCCCTCCACTTT. It yields the protein CAREGRKNSPLHF. The chain combines TRBV2 with TRBJ1-6; D ambiguous. V lost 11 bases and J lost 7, with 15 bases in between. CDR1 is SNHLY, CDR2 FYNNEI, per germline. The CDR3 covers 13 residues. Full variable domain (missing parts from reference TRBV2 and TRBJ1-6): EPEVTQTPSHQVTQMGQEVILRCVPISNHLYFYWYRQILGQKVEFLVSFYNNEISEKSEIFDDQFSVERPDGSNFTLKIRSTKLEDSAMYFCAREGRKNSPLHFGNGTRLTVT.